The rows below give T cell receptor beta chains drawn from one sample of a study of blood T cells in healthy people across ages. TCRdb fed the 5' RACE reads into MiXCR, producing one record per CDR3 protein. Here the sample spans over 1.5 million distinct CDR3 sequences, 49% being singletons. The sequencing input was blood. Every receptor here comes from a woman in her forties in good health. CDR3s include the opening cysteine and the closing phenylalanine or tryptophan. The D gene is left open where the match is weak. Clone sizes are given selectively: once, few, many, or a class where the clone is expanded.

v_gene	abundance	d_gene	j_gene	CDR3nt	CDR3aa
TRBV28	NA	TRBD1	TRBJ2-1	TGTGCCAGCAGTTTAAGTAGGACAGGACGCACCTACAATGAGCAGTTCTTC	CASSLSRTGRTYNEQFF
TRBV9	NA	TRBD1	TRBJ1-2	TGTGCCAGCAGCGCAGCACAGGGGGCCCCCTATGGCTACACCTTC	CASSAAQGAPYGYTF
TRBV5-1	few	NA	TRBJ2-1	TGCGCCAGCAGCCCGAACCCCGGGGAGCGCCAGGATGAGCAGTTCTTC	CASSPNPGERQDEQFF
TRBV7-2	NA	TRBD2	TRBJ2-7	TGTGCCAGCAGCGTCACTAGCGGGAGTTTCTACGAGCAGTACTTC	CASSVTSGSFYEQYF
TRBV12-3/TRBV12-4	NA	TRBD2	TRBJ2-5	TGTGCCAGCAGAGCCGGGACTAGTAATATTGGGACCCAGTACTTC	CASRAGTSNIGTQYF
TRBV6-5	few	NA	TRBJ1-2	TGTGCCAGCAGTTACGGGCAGGGGAGGACTAACTATGGCTACACCTTC	CASSYGQGRTNYGYTF
TRBV20-1	NA	NA	TRBJ1-1	TGCAGTGCTAGAGATCAGGGTATCCCTGAAGCTTTCTTT	CSARDQGIPEAFF
TRBV6-5	NA	NA	TRBJ1-4	TGTGCCAGCAGGCTGGAGATAAATAATGAAAAACTGTTTTTT	CASRLEINNEKLFF
TRBV27	few	NA	TRBJ2-3	TGTGCCAGCAGAACCCAGGGTGGGACGCCATCATCAACAGATACGCAGTATTTT	CASRTQGGTPSSTDTQYF
TRBV19	NA	NA	TRBJ2-1	TGTGCCAGTAGTATGGAGGGCAATGAGCAGTTCTTC	CASSMEGNEQFF
TRBV6-2/TRBV6-3	once	TRBD2	TRBJ2-1	TGTGCCAGCCTCGCCGGACTAGCGGGGGAAAGCTCCTACAATGAGCAGTTCTTC	CASLAGLAGESSYNEQFF
TRBV12-3/TRBV12-4	NA	TRBD2	TRBJ2-1	TGTGCCAGCAGTTTCACAGAGCGACTAGCGGGGGTGGTCAATGAGCAGTTCTTC	CASSFTERLAGVVNEQFF
TRBV4-3	NA	NA	TRBJ2-2	TGCGCCAGCAGCCAAGATCGAGGGAGGACGAACACCGGGGAGCTGTTTTTT	CASSQDRGRTNTGELFF
TRBV6-2/TRBV6-3	NA	NA	TRBJ1-2	TGTGCCAGCAGTTATCGAGCAGAGACCGATGGCTACACCTTC	CASSYRAETDGYTF
TRBV9	few	NA	TRBJ2-1	TGTGCCAGCAGCAAAAGGGACCGAAACAATGAGCAGTTCTTC	CASSKRDRNNEQFF
TRBV7-8	NA	TRBD2	TRBJ2-7	TGTGCCAGCAGAACCGGGACTAGCGGGGGAAATGAGCAGTACTTC	CASRTGTSGGNEQYF
TRBV7-3	few	NA	TRBJ2-6	TGTGCCAGCAGCCCCCACGGGTCGGGGGCCAACGTCCTGACTTTC	CASSPHGSGANVLTF
TRBV5-8	few	TRBD1	TRBJ2-1	TGTGCCAGCAGGCTGGGACAGGGGGCCTCCTACAATGAGCAGTTCTTC	CASRLGQGASYNEQFF
TRBV7-7	NA	NA	TRBJ2-5	TGTGCTAGCAGCTTTACTCCGGTTGGGCAAGAGACCCAGTACTTC	CASSFTPVGQETQYF
TRBV2	NA	NA	TRBJ2-5	TGTGCCAGCAGTAACGGGGTGTACCAAGAGACCCAGTACTTC	CASSNGVYQETQYF
TRBV27	NA	NA	TRBJ1-2	TGTGCCAGCACGCGCTTGGGCCTGAGGACAGATGATGGCCACACCTTC	CASTRLGLRTDDGHTF
TRBV7-9	few	TRBD1	TRBJ2-4	TGTGCCAGCAGCGCTGCCGGGACAGGGGTTGACATTCAGTACTTC	CASSAAGTGVDIQYF
TRBV3-1	few	TRBD2	TRBJ2-5	TGTGCCAGCAGCCAGAGGACTAGCGGAGAGACCCAGTACTTC	CASSQRTSGETQYF
TRBV29-1	once	TRBD1	TRBJ1-1	TGCAGCGTTCCCCGTGGGACAGGGGCGACTGAAGCTTTCTTT	CSVPRGTGATEAFF
TRBV28	NA	NA	TRBJ2-7	TGTGCCAGCAGTCCCGCCGACAGGACAAGGGAGCAGTACTTC	CASSPADRTREQYF
TRBV13	NA	TRBD2	TRBJ2-5	TGTGCCAGCAGCTCGAAGCGGGGGATGGGGGAGACCCAGTACTTC	CASSSKRGMGETQYF
TRBV7-9	NA	NA	TRBJ2-1	TGTGCCAGCAGCGCTGGGGCCGTTTGGGGCCGGAATGAGCAGTTCTTC	CASSAGAVWGRNEQFF
TRBV5-1	NA	NA	TRBJ2-1	TGCGCCAGCAGCTTTACTGGGGAGTATAAGCAGTTCTTC	CASSFTGEYKQFF
TRBV7-9	NA	TRBD1	TRBJ2-7	TGTGCCAGCAGCGAGGGACAGGGGAGGTACGAGCAGTACTTC	CASSEGQGRYEQYF
TRBV7-2	NA	NA	TRBJ1-2	TGTGCCAGCAGCTTCAGGGGCCTCTATGGCTACACCTTC	CASSFRGLYGYTF
TRBV6-5	NA	TRBD2	TRBJ2-1	TGTGCCAGCAGTTACCGGGGGGGCCCCAATGAGCAGTTCTTC	CASSYRGGPNEQFF
TRBV20-1	NA	NA	TRBJ2-7	TGCAGTGCTATGGGAAGGGGTCAAGCAGCCTACGAGCAGTACTTC	CSAMGRGQAAYEQYF
TRBV5-1	NA	TRBD1	TRBJ2-3	TGCGCCAGCAGCCCGACTTGGACAGGGCCGTCAGATACGCAGTATTTT	CASSPTWTGPSDTQYF
TRBV28	few	NA	TRBJ2-2	TGTGCCAGCAGTTTTGCAGGGTACACCGGGGAGCTGTTTTTT	CASSFAGYTGELFF
TRBV7-2	NA	NA	TRBJ1-2	TGTGCCAGCAGCGAACAGACGAGAGGCTACACCTTC	CASSEQTRGYTF
TRBV28	NA	NA	TRBJ2-5	TGTGCCAGCAGTAACACAGGGCCCGGGCAAGAGACCCAGTACTTC	CASSNTGPGQETQYF
TRBV5-1	NA	TRBD1	TRBJ2-5	TGCGCCAGCGGCAGGTCGGGACAGGGACTAGAGACCCAGTACTTC	CASGRSGQGLETQYF